The sequence of this TCR beta chain was determined in a study of beta chain features in type 1 diabetes. Study overall: Examination covered almost 110,000,000 sorted cells spanning all samples.

A single heparinised draw of 95 to 150 mL on average was taken per donor. This clone was observed a handful of times. Its target is not known. Study conclusions and caveats: The study found that naive, central memory and Treg TCRB repertoires appeared more similar in patients than in healthy donors. For Type 1 diabetes patients, all four CD4+ subsets carried TCRB CDR3s that were moderately but significantly shorter.

There are 12 residues in the CDR3. Germline lookup yields CDR1 GTSNPN and CDR2 SVGIG (reference sequence). V lost 1 base to trimming and J lost 12 bases; unmatched junction nucleotides: 2. The whole isolated RNA underwent reverse transcription, so sequencing captured expressed TCRB transcripts. The method was immunoSEQ multiplex PCR; TCRdb's version includes in-frame clones alone and lacks a portion of them. The data show 330,000 or so clones, with around 12% seen just once and 0.0085% to 0.012% held by the top ten. J is TRBJ2-1 and V is TRBV30; 11 nucleotides agree with TRBD1. The clonotype comes from a woman under 30 with type 1 diabetes. The specimen was naive CD4+ T cells from blood. In nucleotides, the CDR3 is TGTGCCTGGAGTGGGGACAGGGGGAGGCAGTTCTTC. The encoded protein is CAWSGDRGRQFF.